This TCR beta chain was obtained from a study of cytomegalovirus exposure and HLA in healthy donors (dated by TCRdb to about 2017). Looking at the study overall: In an earlier analysis of some 610 of the donors, approximately 260 Gb of sequence data and just under 120 million unique TCR beta sequences from about 180 million T cells were reported. High-throughput TCR immunosequencing, statistical association of individual TCRs with disease status, and machine learning were combined to predict cytomegalovirus infection status. Roughly five DR-DQ haplotypes were handled as single units for association and clustering, since linkage in the cohort was strong. The study profiled the T cell repertoires of some 610 subjects by immunosequencing and related them to cytomegalovirus serostatus. Rather than drawing on any new phenotypic data, the later analysis identified candidate immune exposures from TCR beta sequences and the way those sequences occurred across donors. Every discovery cohort repertoire had been produced on one sequencing platform. Donor age, sex, ethnicity and CMV serostatus were collected together with the repertoire data. In a later genetic analysis, genome-wide SNP genotypes for 398 of the 666 donors were used, and that subset was treated as a discovery cohort. Both class I and class II loci were covered by HLA typing, at four-digit resolution. On average, roughly 250,000 unique TCR beta nucleotide sequences were sequenced per donor among 398 genotyped donors of the cohort, with roughly 18% of those sequences being non-productive. An earlier analysis of some 500 of the donors used high-throughput TCR beta sequencing to judge whether each TCR beta V gene segment behaved as functional or pseudogenic. Approximately 300 gigabases of sequencing data and tens of millions of unique TCR sequences were included in an early release covering 500 to 750 HLA-typed donors. The study aimed to test whether cataloging public T cell receptors could reveal signatures of past pathogen exposure. A later analysis re-analyzed previously published TCR beta repertoires from roughly 690 donors and added high-resolution HLA genotyping to study TCR occurrence patterns. Of the 350 to 400 genotyped donors, roughly 85% fell in the genetic ancestry cluster associated with self-reported Caucasian donors. Besides the first cohort of under 700 subjects, a separate validation cohort made up of 120 or so different subjects was used. The number of typed donors differed by locus: about 629-640 for A, B, C, DRB1 and DQB1; approximately 520 for DQA1; some 610 for DPA1; and roughly 450 for DPB1. General findings and caveats noted by the study authors: A later analysis found that TCR association rates varied across HLA loci, with DRB1 alleles showing the most associated TCRs and HLA-C alleles the fewest. Compared with the 666-donor mean, donors in an Asian-associated ancestry cluster had fewer N-insertions in productive TCRs, according to a later genetic analysis. A further reported finding was that TCR beta sequences accurately predicted the HLA-A and HLA-B alleles for most subjects in the first cohort. The authors suggested that the approach could potentially be extended to other disease states and immunological phenotypes. Presence/absence analyses assumed roughly uniform sequencing depth across donors, an assumption that may not hold. Three of the identified cytomegalovirus-associated TCR beta chains were confirmed in vitro to be specific for cytomegalovirus antigens. A cluster of highly shared sequence variants was judged likely to be a technical artifact of the sequencing pipeline. In an earlier analysis of 450 to 750 of the donors, most TCR beta V segments appeared in productive rearrangements about 87% or about 30% of the time, broadly matching IMGT annotations. The classifier was reported to diagnose cytomegalovirus status with high specificity and sensitivity in both the original and validation cohorts. When HLA alleles, especially DR and DQ, strongly co-occurred, TCR associations were difficult to assign to individual alleles. V-gene and J-gene trimming of TCR beta chains was associated with a missense DCLRE1C variant in a later genetic analysis, and the association was replicated in an independent cohort. Specific HLA alleles were associated with over 15,000 TCR beta sequences at a false discovery rate of 0.05 in a later analysis. Because counts were too low, some 16 rarely observed V segments, including chromosome 9 orphons, were excluded from the earlier analysis of about 500 of the donors. In a later analysis, HLA-associated TCR beta chains showed more clonal expansion and lower generation probabilities than non-associated chains that were equally common. Because HLA typing was missing for some donors at each locus, association tests included only the typed subset. The only immune exposure information available for the cohort was CMV serostatus. Linkage disequilibrium might explain the correlated functional status among segregating V segments, but an unknown experimental factor could not be excluded. The study gave a list of about 150 TCR beta chains associated with cytomegalovirus. In a later analysis, most CMV-associated TCR beta chains were found to appear HLA-restricted, with HLA associations seemingly driven largely by CMV exposure. Most TCR sequences were seen in very few donors, while some public TCRs were found in many individuals. This cohort had only TCR beta chains sequenced, and the lack of alpha or paired-chain data limited which features could be detected. Several of the top co-occurrence clusters appeared to be linked to parvovirus B19, influenza, CMV and Epstein-Barr virus, according to a later analysis. Some IMGT-functional V segments, including TRBV6-2 and TRBV6-3, could not be distinguished by the 87-base-pair reads and were therefore excluded.

The cohort consisted of 650 to 850 healthy bone marrow donors. At the time of sampling, all cohort members were nominally healthy, though unrecorded immune exposures were likely present. The donor was CMV seronegative and belonged to the group of 352 seronegative cohort members. A peripheral blood sample was provided by each donor, and peripheral blood mononuclear cells were used for TCR beta sequencing. Genomic DNA was extracted from the blood cell samples with the Qiagen DNeasy Blood Extraction Kit. Library construction relied on the immunoSEQ multiplex PCR assay. The multiplex PCR relied on a mix of 60 forward primers for TCR Vbeta segments and 13 reverse primers for TCR Jbeta segments. The CDR3 region of rearranged TCR beta genes was amplified from genomic DNA by a multiplex PCR assay. The amplified TCR beta libraries were sequenced on the Illumina HiSeq System as 87-base-pair reads. The original pipeline was this. In a later analysis, 80 million or so unique TCR beta chains were counted across the 650 to 700 repertoires, and around 10 million of these chains were shared by at least two donors. A nearest-neighbor algorithm error-corrected the raw reads and collapsed the reads into unique sequences, merging closely related sequences to remove PCR and sequencing errors. Alignment of CDR3 sequences to IMGT reference sequences was used to assign V, D and J gene segments. Each retained sequence needed at least a six-nucleotide match to both a V gene segment and a J gene segment. A rearrangement was called productive if the CDR3 had no stop codons and remained in frame with V and J, and every other rearrangement was called non-productive. Following IMGT convention, CDR3 was defined as the stretch from the second conserved V-encoded cysteine to the conserved J-encoded phenylalanine. Sequences without an unambiguous match to a single V gene segment were excluded from the earlier analysis of a few hundred of the donors. An earlier analysis of several hundred of the donors called V segments functional above 56.7% productive rearrangements and segregating when the between-donor standard deviation exceeded 5%. A statistical classification framework was built to diagnose cytomegalovirus status from the catalog of TCR beta chain sequences. A later analysis assigned V and J genes by comparing TCR nucleotide sequences with IMGT/GENE-DB human TR gene sequences. Using the TCRdist pipeline, a later analysis assigned CDR3 sequences along with most-parsimonious VDJ recombination scenarios. In a later analysis, each TCR beta chain was defined by its CDR3 amino acid sequence together with its V-gene family, and reads lacking a unique V-gene family were excluded. In a later analysis, several hundred highly shared, low-generation-probability nucleotide sequences were removed to address suspected cross-contamination and a sequencing artifact. In a later analysis, a clonal expansion index for each public chain was calculated from normalized within-repertoire ranks of inferred template counts. In a later analysis, generation probabilities were computed with a VDJ recombination model fitted to out-of-frame rearrangements, and the resulting probabilities were checked against IGoR. In a later analysis, hypergeometric tests were used to score TCR-TCR, TCR-HLA and TCR-CMV co-occurrence, with a repertoire-size bias correction applied to TCR pairs. To estimate false discovery rates, a later analysis permuted the HLA or CMV assignments 20 times. In a later analysis, co-occurring TCRs were grouped using DBSCAN, with TCRdist sequence similarity added in when clustering inside HLA-allele-positive subsets. Repertoires with fewer than 30,000 or more than 120,000 public chains were left out of co-occurrence clustering, as were five repertoires with anomalous nucleotide sharing. TCRdb took over this immuneACCESS table, retaining in-frame rearrangements with V and J assigned. Such tables are incomplete; in checked studies, under half of the missing clones stem from an unresolved V gene, and the remainder is unexplained. The V and J calls and clone size are taken from that table; D and trimming were inferred from the DNA. This sample's table carries approximately 150,000 clones. The leading ten clones occupy approximately 1.5% of the sample.

About this clone itself: There is no known antigen for this receptor.

The CDR3 spans 14 residues, from the cysteine through the phenylalanine. Only the CDR3 DNA is retained, 42 bases long and in frame from the first base. The germline V gene specifies SGHTA as CDR1 and FQGNSA as CDR2. Relative to germline, V is missing 5 bases and J is missing 5 bases, with 8 bases of the junction outside any gene match. This chain joins TRBV7-2 to TRBJ1-1; TRBD1 matches 7 bases in the middle. The receptor was isolated from a woman in her forties or fifties in good health and CMV-seronegative. The sample comprised PBMCs. CDR3 reads: CASSLEEGATEAFF. The sequenced DNA is TGTGCCAGCAGCCTAGAGGAGGGGGCTACTGAAGCTTTCTTT.